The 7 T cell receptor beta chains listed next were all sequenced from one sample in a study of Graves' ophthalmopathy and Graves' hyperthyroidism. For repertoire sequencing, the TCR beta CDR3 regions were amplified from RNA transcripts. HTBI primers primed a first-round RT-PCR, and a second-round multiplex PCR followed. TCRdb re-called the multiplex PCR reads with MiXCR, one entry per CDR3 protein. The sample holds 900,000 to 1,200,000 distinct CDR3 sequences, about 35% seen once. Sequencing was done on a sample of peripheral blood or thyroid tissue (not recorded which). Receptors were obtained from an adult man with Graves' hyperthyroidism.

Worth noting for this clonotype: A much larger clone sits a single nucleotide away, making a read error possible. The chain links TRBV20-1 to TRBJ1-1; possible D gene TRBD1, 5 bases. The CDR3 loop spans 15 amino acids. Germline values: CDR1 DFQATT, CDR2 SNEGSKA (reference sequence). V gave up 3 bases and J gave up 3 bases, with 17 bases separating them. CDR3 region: CSARRPSGTDTEAFF. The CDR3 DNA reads TGCAGTGCTAGGCGGCCGTCTGGGACGGACACTGAAGCTTTCTTT.

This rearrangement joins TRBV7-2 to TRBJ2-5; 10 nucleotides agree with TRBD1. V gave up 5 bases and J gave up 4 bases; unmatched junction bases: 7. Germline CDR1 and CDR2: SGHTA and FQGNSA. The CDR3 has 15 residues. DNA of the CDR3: TGTGCCAGCAGCCAAGGGACAGGGGAGGCAGAGACCCAGTACTTC. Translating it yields CASSQGTGEAETQYF.

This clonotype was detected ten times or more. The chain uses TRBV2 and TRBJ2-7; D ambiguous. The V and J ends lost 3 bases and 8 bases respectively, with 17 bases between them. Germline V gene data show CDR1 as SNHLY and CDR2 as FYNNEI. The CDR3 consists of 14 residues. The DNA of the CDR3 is TGTGCCAGCAGTGAGGCTAGTTTTCCCTGGCAGCAGTACTTC. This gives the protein CASSEASFPWQQYF. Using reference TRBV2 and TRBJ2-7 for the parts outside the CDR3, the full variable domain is EPEVTQTPSHQVTQMGQEVILRCVPISNHLYFYWYRQILGQKVEFLVSFYNNEISEKSEIFDDQFSVERPDGSNFTLKIRSTKLEDSAMYFCASSEASFPWQQYFGPGTRLTVT.

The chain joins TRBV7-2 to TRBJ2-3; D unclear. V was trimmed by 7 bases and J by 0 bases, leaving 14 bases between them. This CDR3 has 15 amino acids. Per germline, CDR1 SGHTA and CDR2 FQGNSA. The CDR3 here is CASNPSGWSTDTQYF. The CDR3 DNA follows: TGTGCCAGCAACCCCTCCGGGTGGAGCACAGATACGCAGTATTTT.

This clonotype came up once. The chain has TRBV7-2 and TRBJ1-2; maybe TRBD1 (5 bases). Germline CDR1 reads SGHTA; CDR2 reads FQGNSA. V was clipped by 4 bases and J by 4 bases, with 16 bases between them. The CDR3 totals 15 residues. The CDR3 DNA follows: TGTGCCAGCAGCTCCGGCCGGGGACGGAGCTATGGCTACACCTTC. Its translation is CASSSGRGRSYGYTF.

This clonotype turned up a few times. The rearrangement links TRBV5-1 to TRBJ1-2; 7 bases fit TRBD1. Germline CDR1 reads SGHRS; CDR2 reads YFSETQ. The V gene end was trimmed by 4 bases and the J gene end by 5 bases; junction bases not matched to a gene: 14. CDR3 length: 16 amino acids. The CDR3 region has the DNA TGCGCCAGCAGCGTGACATTCAGACAGGGAGGTTATGGCTACACCTTC. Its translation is CASSVTFRQGGYGYTF. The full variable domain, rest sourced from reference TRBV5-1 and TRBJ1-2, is KAGVTQTPRYLIKTRGQQVTLSCSPISGHRSVSWYQQTPGQGLQFLFEYFSETQRNKGNFPGRFSGRQFSNSRSEMNVSTLELGDSALYLCASSVTFRQGGYGYTFGSGTRLTVV.

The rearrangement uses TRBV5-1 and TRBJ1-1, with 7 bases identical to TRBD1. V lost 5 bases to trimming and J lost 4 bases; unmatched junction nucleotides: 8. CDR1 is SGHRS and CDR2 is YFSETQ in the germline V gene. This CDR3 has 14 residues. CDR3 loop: CASRPFAGGTEAFF. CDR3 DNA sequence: TGCGCCAGCAGACCCTTCGCAGGGGGCACTGAAGCTTTCTTT.